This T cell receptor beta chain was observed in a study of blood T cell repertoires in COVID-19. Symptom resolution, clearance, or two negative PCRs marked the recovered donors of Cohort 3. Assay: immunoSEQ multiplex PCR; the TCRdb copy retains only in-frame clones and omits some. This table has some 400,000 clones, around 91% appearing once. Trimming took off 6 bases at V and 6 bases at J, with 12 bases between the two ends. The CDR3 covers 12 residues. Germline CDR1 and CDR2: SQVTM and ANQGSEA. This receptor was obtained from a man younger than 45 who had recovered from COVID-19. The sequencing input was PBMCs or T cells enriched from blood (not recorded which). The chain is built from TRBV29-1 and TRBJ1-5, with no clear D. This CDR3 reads CSVLTEGQPQHF. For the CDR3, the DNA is TGCAGCGTGTTGACGGAGGGTCAGCCCCAGCATTTT.